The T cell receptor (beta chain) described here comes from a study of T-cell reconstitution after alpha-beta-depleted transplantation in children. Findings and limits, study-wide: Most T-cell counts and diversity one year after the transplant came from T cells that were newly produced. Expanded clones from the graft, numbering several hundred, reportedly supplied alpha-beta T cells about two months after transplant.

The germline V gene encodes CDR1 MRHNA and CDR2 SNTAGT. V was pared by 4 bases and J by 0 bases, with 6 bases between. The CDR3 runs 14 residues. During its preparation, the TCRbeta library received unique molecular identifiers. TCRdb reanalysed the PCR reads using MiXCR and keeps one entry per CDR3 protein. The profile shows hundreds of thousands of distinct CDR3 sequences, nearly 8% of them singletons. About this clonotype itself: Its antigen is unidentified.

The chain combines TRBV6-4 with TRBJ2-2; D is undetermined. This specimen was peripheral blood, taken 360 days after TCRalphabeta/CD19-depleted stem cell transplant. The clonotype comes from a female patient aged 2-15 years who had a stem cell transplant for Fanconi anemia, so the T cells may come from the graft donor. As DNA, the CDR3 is TGTGCCAGCAGTGCGGTAGCGAACACCGGGGAGCTGTTTTTT. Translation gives CASSAVANTGELFF.